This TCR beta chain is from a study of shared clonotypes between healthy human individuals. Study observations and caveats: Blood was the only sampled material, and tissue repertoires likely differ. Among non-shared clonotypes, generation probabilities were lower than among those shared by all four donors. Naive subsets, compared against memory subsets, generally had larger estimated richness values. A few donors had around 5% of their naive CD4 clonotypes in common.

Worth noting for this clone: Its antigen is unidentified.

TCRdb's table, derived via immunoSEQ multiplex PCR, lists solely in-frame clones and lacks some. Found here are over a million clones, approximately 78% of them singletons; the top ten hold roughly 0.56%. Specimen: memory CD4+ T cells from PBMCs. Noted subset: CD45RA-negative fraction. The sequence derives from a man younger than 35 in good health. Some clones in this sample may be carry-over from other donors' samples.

The CDR3 bases are TGCGCCAGCAGCTTCGGGACAGGCACCGGGGAGCTGTTTTTT. Its protein is CASSFGTGTGELFF. The chain carries TRBV5-1 and TRBJ2-2; 8 bases match TRBD1. The junction had 1 base not matched to a gene; V was cut back by 2 bases and J by 4 bases. In germline, CDR1 is SGHRS, CDR2 YFSETQ. CDR3 length: 14 amino acids. The variable domain in full, completed from reference TRBV5-1 and TRBJ2-2, reads KAGVTQTPRYLIKTRGQQVTLSCSPISGHRSVSWYQQTPGQGLQFLFEYFSETQRNKGNFPGRFSGRQFSNSRSEMNVSTLELGDSALYLCASSFGTGTGELFFGEGSRLTVL.